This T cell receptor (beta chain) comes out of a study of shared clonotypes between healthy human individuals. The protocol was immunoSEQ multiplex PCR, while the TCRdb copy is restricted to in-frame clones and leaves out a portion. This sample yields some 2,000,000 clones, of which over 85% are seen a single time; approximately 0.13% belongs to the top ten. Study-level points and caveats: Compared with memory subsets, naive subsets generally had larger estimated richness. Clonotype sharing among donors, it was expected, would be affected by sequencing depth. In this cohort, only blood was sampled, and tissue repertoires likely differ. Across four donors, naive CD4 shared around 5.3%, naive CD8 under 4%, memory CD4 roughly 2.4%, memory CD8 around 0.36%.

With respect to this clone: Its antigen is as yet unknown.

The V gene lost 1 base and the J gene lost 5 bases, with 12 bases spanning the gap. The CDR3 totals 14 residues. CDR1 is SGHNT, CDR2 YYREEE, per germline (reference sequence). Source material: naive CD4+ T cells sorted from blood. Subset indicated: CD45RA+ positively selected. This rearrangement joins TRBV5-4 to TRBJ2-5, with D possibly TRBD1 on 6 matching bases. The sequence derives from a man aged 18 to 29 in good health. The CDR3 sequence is CASSLSGAGETQYF. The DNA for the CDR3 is TGTGCCAGCAGCTTGTCAGGGGCAGGGGAGACCCAGTACTTC.